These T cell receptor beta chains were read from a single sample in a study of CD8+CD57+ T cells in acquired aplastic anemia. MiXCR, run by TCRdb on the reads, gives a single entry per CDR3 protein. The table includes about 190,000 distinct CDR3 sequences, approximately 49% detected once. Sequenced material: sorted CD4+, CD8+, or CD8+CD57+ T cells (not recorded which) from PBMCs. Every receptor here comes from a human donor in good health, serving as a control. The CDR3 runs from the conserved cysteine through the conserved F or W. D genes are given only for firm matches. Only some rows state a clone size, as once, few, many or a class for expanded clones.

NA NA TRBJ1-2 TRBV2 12 CASSEAPYGYTF TGTGCCAGCAGTGAGGCTCCCTATGGCTACACCTTC
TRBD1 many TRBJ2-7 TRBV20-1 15 CSASPGTGGAYEQYF TGCAGTGCTAGCCCCGGGACAGGGGGGGCCTACGAGCAGTACTTC
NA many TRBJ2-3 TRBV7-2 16 CASSLGSGAYTDTQYF TGTGCCAGCAGCTTAGGGTCGGGGGCCTACACAGATACGCAGTATTTT
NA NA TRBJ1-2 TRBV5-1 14 CASSFEGQVYGYTF TGCGCCAGTAGCTTCGAAGGGCAGGTCTATGGCTACACCTTC
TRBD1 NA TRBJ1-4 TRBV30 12 CAGGQFHEKLFF TGTGCCGGGGGACAGTTTCATGAAAAACTGTTTTTT
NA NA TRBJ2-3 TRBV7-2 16 CASSSDGQGGADTQYF TGTGCCAGCAGCTCAGACGGGCAGGGTGGCGCAGATACGCAGTATTTT
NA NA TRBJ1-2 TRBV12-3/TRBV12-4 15 CASSFPRQGGYGYTF TGTGCCAGCAGTTTCCCCCGACAAGGAGGCTATGGCTACACCTTC
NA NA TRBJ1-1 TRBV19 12 CASSWGGPEAFF TGTGCCAGTAGTTGGGGAGGACCAGAAGCTTTCTTT
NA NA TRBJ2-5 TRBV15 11 CATSSGRTQYF TGTGCCACCAGCAGCGGTCGAACCCAGTACTTC
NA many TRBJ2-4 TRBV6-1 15 CASRRADTQENIQYF TGTGCCAGCAGAAGGGCAGACACCCAGGAAAACATTCAGTACTTC
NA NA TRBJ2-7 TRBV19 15 CASRAISGNIYEQYF TGTGCCAGTAGAGCAATTAGTGGGAATATCTACGAGCAGTACTTC
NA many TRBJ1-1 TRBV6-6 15 CASSYSDGGAAEAFF TGTGCCAGCAGTTACTCGGATGGGGGGGCGGCTGAAGCTTTCTTT
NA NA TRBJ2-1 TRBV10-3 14 CAIRQGLADNEQFF TGTGCCATCAGACAGGGACTTGCAGACAATGAGCAGTTCTTC
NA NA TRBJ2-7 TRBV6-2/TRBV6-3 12 CVSSKDDCEQYF TGTGTCAGCAGTAAGGACGACTGCGAGCAGTACTTC
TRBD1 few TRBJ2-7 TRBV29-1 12 CSGRTGTYEQYF TGCAGCGGAAGGACAGGGACCTACGAGCAGTACTTC
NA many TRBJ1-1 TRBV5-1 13 CASSRIENTEAFF TGCGCCAGCAGCCGTATAGAGAACACTGAAGCTTTCTTT
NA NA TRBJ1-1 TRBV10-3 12 CAIREANTEAFF TGTGCCATCAGGGAGGCAAACACTGAAGCTTTCTTT
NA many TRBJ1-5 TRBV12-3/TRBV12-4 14 CASSQGTRHQPQHF TGTGCCAGCAGTCAAGGGACAAGACATCAGCCCCAGCATTTT
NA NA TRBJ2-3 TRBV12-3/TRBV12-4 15 CASRPTPTSTDTQYF TGTGCCAGCAGACCTACCCCAACTAGCACAGATACGCAGTATTTT
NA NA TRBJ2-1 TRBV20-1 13 CSALSDRYNEQFF TGCAGTGCTCTATCGGACAGATACAATGAGCAGTTCTTC
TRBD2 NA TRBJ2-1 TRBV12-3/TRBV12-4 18 CASRPGLAGGPWVDEQFF TGTGCCAGCAGACCGGGACTAGCGGGGGGGCCCTGGGTAGATGAGCAGTTCTTC
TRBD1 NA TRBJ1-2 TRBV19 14 CASSIQQGGVGYTF TGTGCCAGTAGTATCCAACAGGGGGGGGTCGGCTACACCTTC
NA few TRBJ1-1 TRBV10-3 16 CAISDSSLGVDTEAFF TGTGCCATCAGTGACTCTTCCTTGGGGGTCGACACTGAAGCTTTCTTT
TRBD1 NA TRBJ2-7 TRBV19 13 CARILSLGQPPYF TGTGCCAGAATTTTATCACTGGGACAGCCCCCGTACTTC
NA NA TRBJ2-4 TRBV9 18 CASSVGLTSSGAKNIQYF TGTGCCAGCAGCGTAGGCCTGACATCGTCTGGGGCCAAAAACATTCAGTACTTC
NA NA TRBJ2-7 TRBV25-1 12 CARGCLAGEQYF TGTGCCAGGGGGTGTTTGGCTGGGGAGCAGTACTTC